Each of the 15 T cell receptor beta chains below was sequenced from the same sample in a study of blood T cell repertoires in COVID-19. Repertoires were generated with immunoSEQ multiplex PCR, while TCRdb's copy carries only in-frame clones and drops some. The table includes roughly 220,000 clones, over 75% detected once. Sequencing used PBMCs or T cells enriched from blood (not recorded which). These receptors originate from a man aged 25 to 40 with acute COVID-19.

CDR3 protein: CASSTTGTKNEKLFF. CDR3 bases: TGTGCCAGCAGTACGACCGGGACAAAAAATGAAAAACTGTTTTTT. The rearrangement joins TRBV27 to TRBJ1-4, with D possibly matching TRBD1 (6 bases). The CDR3 consists of 15 residues. The V end lost 5 bases, the J end lost 5 bases, and 15 bases lay between the germline ends. CDR1 and CDR2 from the germline V gene are MNHEY and SMNVEV (reference sequence).

The chain couples TRBV25-1 to TRBJ1-4, with D unresolved. The CDR3 sequence is 11 residues long. The germline V gene encodes CDR1 MGHDK and CDR2 SYGVNS. CDR3 protein: CASRVGEKLFF. The DNA of the CDR3 is TGTGCGTCGAGGGTAGGGGAAAAACTGTTTTTT.

V gene TRBV7-9 combines with J gene TRBJ2-7; 9 positions agree with TRBD1. Per germline, CDR1 SEHNR and CDR2 FQNEAQ (reference sequence). With V trimmed by 2 bases and J by 5 bases, 10 bases remained unmatched. The CDR3 consists of 16 residues. CDR3 in amino acids: CASSLFQGTGNHEQYF. The CDR3 DNA is TGTGCCAGCAGCTTATTTCAGGGGACAGGGAACCACGAGCAGTACTTC. Based on the CDR3 plus reference TRBV7-9 and TRBJ2-7, the full variable domain is DTGVSQNPRHKITKRGQNVTFRCDPISEHNRLYWYRQTLGQGPEFLTYFQNEAQLEKSRLLSDRFSAERPKGSFSTLEIQRTEQGDSAMYLCASSLFQGTGNHEQYFGPGTRLTVT.

The gene calls are TRBV4-2 and TRBJ2-7, with TRBD2 matching 8 bases. Germline V gene data show CDR1 as LGHNA and CDR2 as YNFKEQ. V was clipped by 0 bases and J by 3 bases; unmatched bases: 19. This CDR3 is 20 amino acids long. CDR3 sequence: CASSQDSGGRRGGPGYEQYF. DNA of the CDR3: TGTGCCAGCAGCCAAGATTCGGGGGGGCGCCGCGGGGGGCCCGGCTACGAGCAGTACTTC.

J is TRBJ2-2 and V is TRBV5-5; 9 bases align to TRBD1. The CDR3 is 18 residues long. V trimming: 5 bases; J trimming: 6 bases; junction bases outside the gene matches: 17. The germline gives CDR1 SGHKS, CDR2 YYEKEE (reference sequence). The CDR3, as DNA: TGTGCCAGCAGTCCAACCTACCGGGACAGGGTTATAGCCGGGGAGCTGTTTTTT. Its protein product is CASSPTYRDRVIAGELFF.

This CDR3 is CASRSKAQGAEAFF. The CDR3 bases are TGTGCCAGCAGATCCAAAGCCCAGGGTGCTGAAGCTTTCTTT. The rearrangement links TRBV11-2 to TRBJ1-1; D may be TRBD1 (5 bases). The CDR3 has 14 residues. From germline, CDR1 is SGHAT and CDR2 FQNNGV. V was trimmed by 6 bases and J by 6 bases, leaving 17 bases between them. The full variable domain, in which reference TRBV11-2 and TRBJ1-1 provide the parts outside the CDR3, is EAGVAQSPRYKIIEKRQSVAFWCNPISGHATLYWYQQILGQGPKLLIQFQNNGVVDDSQLPKDRFSAERLKGVDSTLKIQPAKLEDSAVYLCASRSKAQGAEAFFGQGTRLTVV.

This sequence joins TRBV3-1 (or the pseudogene TRBV3-2) and TRBJ2-7, with 13 bases lining up with TRBD2. There are 14 residues in the CDR3. Germline values: CDR1 LGHDT, CDR2 YNNKEL (reference sequence). V lost 4 bases and J lost 6; bases outside the gene matches: 3. The CDR3 DNA reads TGTGCCAGCAGCCGGGGACTAGCGGGGTCCGAGCAGTACTTC. Amino acid sequence: CASSRGLAGSEQYF.

The genes are TRBV9 and TRBJ1-2; 10 nucleotides match TRBD1. The V segment lost 0 bases and the J segment 2 bases; nucleotides outside the gene matches: 10. Germline assignment: CDR1 SGDLS and CDR2 YYNGEE. CDR3 length: 18 residues. This CDR3 is CASSVAGTGVWGNYGYTF. For the CDR3, the DNA is TGTGCCAGCAGCGTAGCTGGGACAGGGGTGTGGGGCAACTATGGCTACACCTTC.

This chain uses TRBV11-2 with TRBJ1-4; D gene uncertain. CDR3 length equals 14 residues. V dropped 0 bases and J dropped 11 bases, with 13 bases sitting between them. Germline loops: CDR1 SGHAT, CDR2 FQNNGV. The CDR3 spells CASSLDIISRKLFF. The CDR3 DNA reads TGTGCCAGCAGCTTAGACATAATCTCCCGGAAACTGTTTTTT.

This clone came up a few times. This chain connects TRBV5-1 to TRBJ2-2; 7 nucleotides match TRBD1. The CDR3 is 17 amino acids. Germline values: CDR1 SGHRS, CDR2 YFSETQ. J lost 1 base, V lost 1 base, and 7 bases had no gene match. CDR3 DNA sequence: TGCGCCAGCAGCTTGACTACAGGGGCCCAGAACACCGGGGAGCTGTTTTTT. This encodes CASSLTTGAQNTGELFF.

The chain couples TRBV3-1 (or the pseudogene TRBV3-2) to TRBJ1-4; D is undetermined. The V end was cut by 4 bases, the J end by 7 bases, with 10 bases between. The CDR3 is 13 amino acids. Per the germline V gene, CDR1 is LGHDT and CDR2 is YNNKEL (reference sequence). CDR3 sequence reads: CASSPGLGEKLFF. DNA for the CDR3: TGTGCCAGCAGCCCCGGTCTAGGTGAAAAACTGTTTTTT.

V gene TRBV11-1 combines with J gene TRBJ1-2, with D possibly TRBD1 on 6 matching bases. Trimming cost V 5 bases and J 4 bases, with 11 bases left between them. The germline gives CDR1 SGHAT, CDR2 FQDESV (reference sequence). CDR3 length: 13 residues. CDR3: CASSQQGAYGYTF. CDR3 in DNA: TGTGCCAGCAGCCAACAGGGTGCCTATGGCTACACCTTC.

The rearrangement uses TRBV7-9 and TRBJ2-5, with a weak D call TRBD1 (6 bases). The V gene's germline CDR1 is SEHNR and CDR2 FQNEAQ (reference sequence). The V gene lost 5 bases and the J gene lost 1 base, with 20 bases spanning the gap. The CDR3 loop spans 17 amino acids. The CDR3 region has the DNA TGTGCCAGCAGCGAACCTGGGACAAGGAGACCCCAAGAGACCCAGTACTTC. Translation: CASSEPGTRRPQETQYF. Full variable domain (missing parts from reference TRBV7-9 and TRBJ2-5): DTGVSQNPRHKITKRGQNVTFRCDPISEHNRLYWYRQTLGQGPEFLTYFQNEAQLEKSRLLSDRFSAERPKGSFSTLEIQRTEQGDSAMYLCASSEPGTRRPQETQYFGPGTRLLVL.

V gene TRBV12-3 or TRBV12-4 combines with J gene TRBJ1-4, with unresolved D. Deletions cut 6 bases from V and 7 bases from J, with 12 bases between. The CDR3 is 13 residues long. The CDR3 sequence is CASRGPASEKLFF. The CDR3, as DNA: TGTGCCAGCAGAGGTCCAGCGAGTGAAAAACTGTTTTTT.

This chain joins TRBV12-5 and TRBJ2-7, with D possibly matching TRBD2 (6 bases). The V and J ends lost 6 bases and 7 bases respectively, with 13 bases between them. Looked up from germline, CDR1 is LGHNT and CDR2 is FRNRAP. This CDR3 is 12 amino acids long. Here the CDR3 reads CASGPSVWEQYF. The CDR3 DNA is TGTGCTAGTGGCCCTAGCGTCTGGGAGCAGTACTTC.